The 32 T cell receptor beta chains in this list originate from one sample, sequenced in a study of CD8 T cells in Susac syndrome. Reverse transcription of about 0.45 to 1 ug RNA was performed with random hexamers. MiXCR, run by TCRdb on the immunoSEQ multiplex PCR reads, gives a single entry per CDR3 protein. The sample holds 100,000 to 150,000 distinct CDR3 sequences, 93% seen once. The sample taken for sequencing was CD8+ T cells from PBMCs. The receptors were sampled from a human donor with multiple sclerosis.

The genes are TRBV24-1 and TRBJ2-3; TRBD1 matches 9 bases. The CDR3 covers 16 residues. V was clipped by 4 bases and J by 6 bases; unmatched bases: 10. Germline V gives CDR1 KGHDR, CDR2 SFDVKD. DNA of the CDR3: TGTGCCACCAGTGAGCGTCCGGGACAGGGTAAGGATACGCAGTATTTT. This encodes CATSERPGQGKDTQYF.

The CDR3 sequence is CASNFWGERNEQFF. CDR3 in DNA: TGTGCCAGCAACTTTTGGGGGGAACGAAATGAGCAGTTCTTC. This sequence joins TRBV28 and TRBJ2-1; possible D gene TRBD2, 6 bases. Looked up from germline, CDR1 is MDHEN and CDR2 is SYDVKM. The CDR3 is 14 amino acids. The V and J ends lost 7 bases and 7 bases respectively, with 17 bases between them.

J is TRBJ2-5 and V is TRBV7-3, with 14 positions matching TRBD2. The CDR3 runs to 16 residues. CDR1 is SGHTA and CDR2 is FQGTGA in the germline V gene. Losses at the gene ends were 5 bases for V and 3 bases for J; bases not matched to a gene: 5. Written as DNA, the CDR3 is TGTGCCAGCAGCCCCGGGACTAGCGGGGGTGAAGAGACCCAGTACTTC. Translated: CASSPGTSGGEETQYF.

This chain connects TRBV4-1 to TRBJ2-2, with 15 nucleotides matching TRBD2. Germline CDR1 MGHRA, CDR2 YSYEKL. The CDR3 extends over 19 amino acids. V dropped 4 bases and J dropped 1; count of bases not matched to a gene: 7. DNA of the CDR3: TGCGCCAGCAGCCCCCTGGGACTAGCGGGGGGTCGGAACACCGGGGAGCTGTTTTTT. Its translation is CASSPLGLAGGRNTGELFF.

This clonotype was observed once. The chain is built from TRBV3-1 and TRBJ2-7; TRBD1 matches at 7 bases. V was pared by 3 bases and J by 0 bases, with 8 bases of the junction left unmatched. The CDR3 consists of 16 residues. The germline V gene has CDR1 LGHDT and CDR2 YNNKEL (reference sequence). The CDR3 region has the DNA TGTGCCAGCAGCCATTTCCCGGGGACAGACTCCTACGAGCAGTACTTC. Its protein is CASSHFPGTDSYEQYF.

V gene TRBV27 combines with J gene TRBJ1-1; D may be TRBD1 (5 bases). The CDR3 contains 13 residues. Per the germline V gene, CDR1 is MNHEY and CDR2 is SMNVEV (reference sequence). V lost 6 bases to trimming and J lost 5 bases, with 13 bases between them. The CDR3 spells CASSIFRATEAFF. For the CDR3, the DNA is TGTGCCAGCAGCATCTTCAGGGCGACTGAAGCTTTCTTT.

The genes are TRBV4-1 and TRBJ2-7, with TRBD1 identical over 7 bases. The CDR3 consists of 15 residues. Germline CDR1 MGHRA, CDR2 YSYEKL. J lost 0 bases, V lost 1 base, and 3 bases had no gene match. This CDR3 is CASSQGTGISYEQYF. Written as DNA, the CDR3 is TGCGCCAGCAGCCAAGGGACAGGAATCTCCTACGAGCAGTACTTC.

The chain uses TRBV7-9 and TRBJ1-2, with D possibly matching TRBD1 (5 bases). Germline CDR1 SEHNR, CDR2 FQNEAQ (reference sequence). The CDR3 has 13 residues. The CDR3 coding sequence is TGTGCAGGATCCCCGGGGGGGACTGAGGGCTACACCTTC. Translation: CAGSPGGTEGYTF.

This chain joins TRBV4-1 and TRBJ2-3, with TRBD2 as a possible D gene (6 bases). Germline V gene sequence: CDR1 MGHRA, CDR2 YSYEKL. There are 16 residues in the CDR3. Trimming stripped 3 bases from V and 0 bases from J, with 13 bases between. Here the CDR3 DNA reads TGCGCCAGCAGCCACCCGGTAGCGGTGAGCACAGATACGCAGTATTTT. As protein: CASSHPVAVSTDTQYF.

The table lists this clonotype with a count of one. The chain has TRBV15 and TRBJ1-5, with D possibly matching TRBD1 (5 bases). Germline lookup yields CDR1 LNHNV and CDR2 YYDKDF (reference sequence). Trimming shortened V by 0 bases and J by 4 bases, and 10 bases separated the two germline ends. The CDR3 spans 15 residues. CDR3 sequence reads: CATSRDRGVNQPQHF. CDR3 coding DNA: TGTGCCACCAGCAGAGATCGGGGGGTAAATCAGCCCCAGCATTTT.

This chain links TRBV19 with TRBJ2-3; D is undetermined. Germline V gene sequence: CDR1 LNHDA, CDR2 SQIVND (reference sequence). The V end was cut by 3 bases, the J end by 3 bases, with 4 bases between. CDR3 length: 12 amino acids. CDR3 nucleotide sequence: TGTGCCAGTAGTATCGGGACAGATACGCAGTATTTT. Residues: CASSIGTDTQYF. The full variable domain, with the rest looked up from reference TRBV19 and TRBJ2-3, is DGGITQSPKYLFRKEGQNVTLSCEQNLNHDAMYWYRQDPGQGLRLIYYSQIVNDFQKGDIAEGYSVSREKKESFPLTVTSAQKNPTAFYLCASSIGTDTQYFGPGTRLTVL.

The chain is built from TRBV12-5 and TRBJ2-6, with 9 bases aligning to TRBD1. The CDR3 length is 20 residues. Germline V gene sequence: CDR1 LGHNT, CDR2 FRNRAP. V was pared by 5 bases and J by 1 base, with 15 bases of the junction left unmatched. This CDR3 is CASGPAYRDRDSSGANVLTF. For the CDR3, the DNA is TGTGCTAGTGGTCCTGCATACCGGGACAGGGATTCATCTGGGGCCAACGTCCTGACTTTC.

The CDR3 region is CASSLPGQGIGYTF. For the CDR3, the DNA is TGTGCCAGCAGCTTGCCCGGACAGGGGATTGGCTACACCTTC. The chain couples TRBV5-4 to TRBJ1-2, with 9 positions matching TRBD1. Germline V lookup: CDR1 SGHNT, CDR2 YYREEE (reference sequence). J was trimmed by 7 bases and V by 1 base; bases with no gene match: 5. The CDR3 is made up of 14 amino acids.

This clonotype was seen a few times. This chain uses TRBV3-1 with TRBJ2-1; D unclear. Per germline, CDR1 LGHDT and CDR2 YNNKEL (reference sequence). V lost 0 bases and J 6 bases, leaving 0 bases between the germline ends. This CDR3 has 11 amino acids. For the CDR3, the DNA is TGTGCCAGCAGCCAAGACAATGAGCAGTTCTTC. As protein: CASSQDNEQFF.

The chain joins TRBV19 to TRBJ1-4, with 10 bases lining up with TRBD1. Germline V gene lookup returns CDR1 LNHDA and CDR2 SQIVND (reference sequence). The CDR3 totals 15 residues. J lost 8 bases, V lost 3 bases, and 6 bases had no gene match. CDR3: CASSMRDRGGEKLFF. The DNA for the CDR3 is TGTGCCAGTAGTATGAGGGACAGGGGCGGCGAAAAACTGTTTTTT.

V gene TRBV9 combines with J gene TRBJ2-7, with D tentatively TRBD2 (5 bases). This CDR3 comprises 14 residues. Looked up from germline, CDR1 is SGDLS and CDR2 is YYNGEE. Trimming took 2 bases from V and 0 from J, leaving 9 bases between them. The CDR3 bases are TGTGCCAGCAGCGTCAGAGGGATCTCCTACGAGCAGTACGTC. Protein sequence: CASSVRGISYEQYV.

As DNA, the CDR3 is TGTGCCAGCAGTAGATCCAGTCCGAACACTGAAGCTTTCTTT. It specifies CASSRSSPNTEAFF. The chain carries TRBV27 and TRBJ1-1; D is undetermined. The CDR3 extends over 14 amino acids. Germline V CDR1 and CDR2: MNHEY, SMNVEV (reference sequence). Trimming shortened V by 5 bases and J by 1 base, and 11 bases separated the two germline ends.

The chain links TRBV3-1 to TRBJ2-1; D is perhaps TRBD1 or TRBD2 (5 bases each). This CDR3 has 17 amino acids. Trimming left V 0 bases short and J 8 bases short, with 20 bases between. The germline CDR1 and CDR2 sequences are LGHDT and YNNKEL (reference sequence). In nucleotides, the CDR3 is TGTGCCAGCAGCCAAGAGAGGGGAATCAGCAAGAAATATGAGCAGTTCTTC. Its translation is CASSQERGISKKYEQFF.

The chain uses TRBV27 and TRBJ2-1; tentatively, D is TRBD1 (8 bases). V dropped 3 bases and J dropped 8 bases, with 17 bases sitting between them. Germline V gives CDR1 MNHEY, CDR2 SMNVEV (reference sequence). This CDR3 has 15 amino acids. CDR3 DNA: TGTGCCAGCAGTTTGGTACAGGGGGGGGTCGATGAGCAGTTCTTC. It translates to CASSLVQGGVDEQFF.

The chain combines TRBV7-8 with TRBJ1-5; the match to TRBD1 covers 11 bases. With V trimmed by 4 bases and J by 7 bases, 6 bases remained unmatched. This CDR3 region has 15 residues. Germline CDR1 is SGHVS and CDR2 is FQNEAQ. CDR3 sequence: CASSSGQGGGQPQHF. The CDR3 DNA is TGTGCCAGCAGCTCGGGACAGGGGGGAGGCCAGCCCCAGCATTTT.

The rearrangement uses TRBV29-1 and TRBJ2-7; D is uncertain. The germline V gene encodes CDR1 SQVTM and CDR2 ANQGSEA. V was cut by 1 base and J by 4 bases, with 5 bases left in between. The CDR3 covers 11 residues. The CDR3 spells CSVEVVYEQYF. The DNA for the CDR3 is TGCAGCGTTGAAGTGGTTTACGAGCAGTACTTC.

The chain carries TRBV10-3 and TRBJ2-5; D may be TRBD2 (5 bases). Germline loops: CDR1 ENHRY, CDR2 SYGVKD. The CDR3 covers 16 residues. V was cut by 7 bases and J by 8 bases, with 26 bases left in between. Here the CDR3 DNA reads TGTGCCATCAACCCCCATGGGGTGAGCGGCCCCAGTACCCAGTACTTC. Its translation is CAINPHGVSGPSTQYF.

The chain combines TRBV6-1 with TRBJ2-5; possible D gene TRBD1, 6 bases. Germline CDR1 and CDR2: MNHNS and SASEGT. The length of the CDR3 is 17 residues. V was pared by 1 base and J by 2 bases, with 17 bases between. The CDR3 bases are TGTGCCAGCAGTGAAGTCCCTCCGGGACACAAACAAGAGACCCAGTACTTC. This codes for CASSEVPPGHKQETQYF.

The chain employs TRBV28 and TRBJ2-7, with D possibly being TRBD1 or TRBD2 (6 bases each). Trimming stripped 3 bases from V and 5 bases from J, with 17 bases between. CDR3 length: 15 residues. The germline V gene has CDR1 MDHEN and CDR2 SYDVKM. CDR3 coding DNA: TGTGCCAGCAGTTTCCGTTTGGAAGGGGGGCACGAGCAGTACTTC. It translates to CASSFRLEGGHEQYF.

The CDR3 region is CASSLIGDRTGELFF. The CDR3 DNA sequence: TGTGCCAGCAGTTTGATAGGGGATCGCACCGGGGAGCTGTTTTTT. The rearrangement joins TRBV28 to TRBJ2-2; perhaps TRBD1 as D (5 bases). CDR1 and CDR2 from the germline V gene are MDHEN and SYDVKM. V lost 3 bases to trimming and J lost 4 bases, with 12 bases between them. CDR3 length: 15 amino acids.

The V call is TRBV19, the J call TRBJ1-2, with D possibly being TRBD1 (6 bases). The CDR3 spans 13 residues. Germline V gene sequence: CDR1 LNHDA, CDR2 SQIVND (reference sequence). Trimming removed 5 bases from V and 4 bases from J, with 11 bases in between. CDR3 bases: TGTGCCAGTAGTTTCAGGACAGCCTATGGCTACACCTTC. Its protein product is CASSFRTAYGYTF.

The V gene is TRBV6-1, the J gene TRBJ2-7; 7 nucleotides align to TRBD1. J lost 2 bases, V lost 11 bases, and 6 bases had no gene match. CDR1 is MNHNS and CDR2 is SASEGT in the germline V gene. The CDR3 contains 12 residues. The CDR3 coding sequence is TGTGCCCGGGACGGGACAGCCTACGAGCAGTACGTC. Residues: CARDGTAYEQYV.

The chain joins TRBV27 to TRBJ2-7; D unresolved. This CDR3 contains 14 residues. Germline CDR1 reads MNHEY; CDR2 reads SMNVEV (reference sequence). Trimming left V 4 bases short and J 0 bases short, with 10 bases between. The CDR3 region is CASSYALSSYEQYF. DNA for the CDR3: TGTGCCAGCAGTTATGCGTTGAGCTCCTACGAGCAGTACTTC.

The V gene is TRBV7-9, the J gene TRBJ2-7, with a possible D match to TRBD2 (6 bases). V lost 1 base and J 0 bases, leaving 19 bases between the germline ends. CDR3 length: 18 amino acids. The germline V gene has CDR1 SEHNR and CDR2 FQNEAQ (reference sequence). The CDR3 loop reads CASSLVPPLARSSYEQYV. For the CDR3, the DNA is TGTGCCAGCAGCTTAGTTCCCCCGCTAGCGAGAAGCTCCTACGAGCAGTACGTC.

The V call is TRBV29-1, the J call TRBJ2-1; a weak D match, TRBD1 (5 bases). The CDR3 is 13 residues long. The ends were cut back, 6 bases at V and 7 bases at J, with 16 bases in the middle. CDR1 SQVTM and CDR2 ANQGSEA come from the germline V gene. Written as DNA, the CDR3 is TGCAGCGTCCACCTAAGACAGTGGAATGAGCAGTTCTTC. Translation gives CSVHLRQWNEQFF.

The chain joins TRBV18 to TRBJ1-5; D gene uncertain. This CDR3 region has 14 residues. The V gene lost 4 bases and the J gene lost 10 bases, with 17 bases spanning the gap. Germline V gene lookup returns CDR1 KGHSH and CDR2 LQKENI. CDR3 protein: CASSRADKISPQHF. CDR3 nucleotide sequence: TGTGCCAGCTCACGAGCAGACAAGATCAGCCCCCAGCATTTT. Full variable domain (remainder filled in from reference TRBV18 and TRBJ1-5): NAGVMQNPRHLVRRRGQEARLRCSPMKGHSHVYWYRQLPEEGLKFMVYLQKENIIDESGMPKERFSAEFPKEGPSILRIQQVVRGDSAAYFCASSRADKISPQHFGDGTRLSIL.

This chain connects TRBV4-2 to TRBJ2-7, with 8 bases aligning to TRBD1. The CDR3 loop spans 14 amino acids. From germline, CDR1 is LGHNA and CDR2 YNFKEQ. The V gene end was trimmed by 4 bases and the J gene end by 2 bases; junction bases not matched to a gene: 4. CDR3: CASSPDRGPYEQYF. CDR3 sequence (DNA): TGTGCCAGCAGCCCTGACAGGGGTCCCTACGAGCAGTACTTC.